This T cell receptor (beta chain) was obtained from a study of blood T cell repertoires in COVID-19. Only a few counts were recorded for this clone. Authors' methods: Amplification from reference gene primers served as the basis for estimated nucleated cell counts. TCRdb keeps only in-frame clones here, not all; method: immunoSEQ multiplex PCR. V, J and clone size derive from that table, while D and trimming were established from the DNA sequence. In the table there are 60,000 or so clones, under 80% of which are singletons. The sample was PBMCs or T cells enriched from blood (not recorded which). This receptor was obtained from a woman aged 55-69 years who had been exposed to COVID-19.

The CDR3, as DNA: TGTGCCAGCAGCAACAGGGATTCAGGGCCCCAGCATTTT. This gives the protein CASSNRDSGPQHF. The V gene is TRBV5-8, the J gene TRBJ1-5; tentative D call: TRBD1 (6 bases). The germline gives CDR1 SGHTS, CDR2 YDEGEE. The CDR3 covers 13 residues. The V end was cut by 4 bases, the J end by 9 bases, with 14 bases between.